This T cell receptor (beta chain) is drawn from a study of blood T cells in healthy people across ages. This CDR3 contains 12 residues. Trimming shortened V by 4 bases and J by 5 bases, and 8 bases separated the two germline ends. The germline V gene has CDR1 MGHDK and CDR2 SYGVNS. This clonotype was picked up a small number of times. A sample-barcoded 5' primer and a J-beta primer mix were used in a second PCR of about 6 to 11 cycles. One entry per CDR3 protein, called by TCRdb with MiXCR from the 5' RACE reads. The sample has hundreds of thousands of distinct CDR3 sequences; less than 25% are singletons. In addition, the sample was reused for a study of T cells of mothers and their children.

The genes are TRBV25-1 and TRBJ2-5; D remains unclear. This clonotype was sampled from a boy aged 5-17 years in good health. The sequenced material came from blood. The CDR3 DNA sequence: TGTGCCAGCAGTGCTTCCATGGAGACCCAGTACTTC. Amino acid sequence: CASSASMETQYF.